A selection of T cell receptor beta chains follows, all from one sample in a study of shared clonotypes between healthy human individuals. Measured with immunoSEQ multiplex PCR; TCRdb has only the in-frame clones, and not every one. The table lists over a million clones, around three quarters of them singletons, with 0.6% to 0.7% in the top ten. Sequencing was performed on memory CD4+ T cells from PBMCs. The receptor set was obtained from a man younger than 30 in good health. Some clones in this sample may be carry-over from other donors' samples. CDR3s include the opening cysteine and the closing phenylalanine or tryptophan. A D gene is named only where the DNA matches it firmly. Clone size is shown for a subset of rows, as once, few, many or a class of expanded clone.

TRBJ1-2	-	TRBV5-8	-	CASSLGDFTDGYTF	TGTGCCAGCAGCCTTGGGGACTTTACGGATGGCTACACCTTC
TRBJ2-3	-	TRBV2	-	CASSGGGEGTQYF	TGTGCCAGCAGTGGGGGAGGCGAGGGTACGCAGTATTTT
TRBJ2-2	-	TRBV30	TRBD2	CACLPGLARPGELFF	TGTGCCTGCCTTCCGGGACTAGCTCGTCCCGGGGAGCTGTTTTTT
TRBJ2-7	-	TRBV21-1	-	CASSNLTTGTSSYEQYF	TGTGCCAGCAGCAACCTAACCACAGGGACCAGCTCCTACGAGCAGTACTTC
TRBJ2-2	-	TRBV7-7	-	CASSHNRGAGELFF	TGTGCCAGCAGTCACAATAGGGGGGCCGGGGAGCTGTTTTTT
TRBJ1-2	-	TRBV18	-	CASSSQTKANYGYTF	TGTGCCAGCTCTTCCCAGACAAAAGCTAACTATGGCTACACCTTC
TRBJ2-2	-	TRBV18	TRBD2	CASSALGGTGELFF	TGTGCCAGCTCAGCCCTCGGGGGGACCGGGGAGCTGTTTTTT
TRBJ2-1	-	TRBV18	-	CASSPAVGVIGDNEQFF	TGTGCCAGCTCCCCCGCGGTAGGCGTCATCGGGGACAATGAGCAGTTCTTC
TRBJ2-4	-	TRBV4-3	-	CASSLGPDSKNIQYF	TGCGCCAGCAGCCTAGGTCCGGACAGCAAAAACATTCAGTACTTC
TRBJ2-1	-	TRBV12-5	TRBD1	CASGFGQDNEQFF	TGTGCTAGTGGTTTCGGACAGGACAATGAGCAGTTCTTC
TRBJ1-5	-	TRBV28	-	CASIVGGHYSNQPQHF	TGTGCCAGCATCGTAGGGGGACATTATAGCAATCAGCCCCAGCATTTT
TRBJ1-4	-	TRBV6-1	-	CASIEGGNEKLFF	TGTGCCAGCATCGAGGGAGGGAATGAAAAACTGTTTTTT
TRBJ1-1	-	TRBV9	-	CASSVLGGDTEAFF	TGTGCCAGCAGCGTCCTGGGTGGGGACACTGAAGCTTTCTTT
TRBJ2-1	many	TRBV5-8	-	CASSWISESRGNEQFF	TGTGCCAGCAGCTGGATCTCAGAGTCTCGCGGGAATGAGCAGTTCTTC
TRBJ1-1	-	TRBV28	-	CASSFRGWGTEAFF	TGTGCCAGCAGTTTTAGGGGCTGGGGCACTGAAGCTTTCTTT
TRBJ1-5	-	TRBV7-2	-	CASSLRGGAGQPQHF	TGTGCCAGCAGTTTGCGGGGAGGGGCGGGTCAGCCCCAGCATTTT
TRBJ2-5	once	TRBV7-9	TRBD2	CASSHMDRLAGETQYF	TGTGCCAGCAGCCACATGGACAGACTAGCGGGAGAGACCCAGTACTTC
TRBJ1-1	-	TRBV28	-	CASSFSGYTEAFF	TGTGCCAGCAGTTTTAGCGGATACACTGAAGCTTTCTTT
TRBJ2-7	-	TRBV23-1	TRBD1	CASSQGQGYEQYF	TGCGCCAGCAGTCAGGGACAGGGTTACGAGCAGTACTTC
TRBJ2-7	-	TRBV11-1	TRBD1	CASRGTGEAHEQYF	TGTGCCAGCAGGGGGACAGGGGAGGCCCACGAGCAGTACTTC
TRBJ1-4	-	TRBV19	-	CASSLRLAEKLFF	TGTGCCAGTAGTTTGAGGCTGGCGGAAAAACTGTTTTTT
TRBJ2-1	-	TRBV5-1	-	CASSRDPRGLSYNEQFF	TGCGCCAGCAGTCGGGACCCCCGAGGGCTCTCCTACAATGAGCAGTTCTTC
TRBJ2-3	-	TRBV10-3	-	CAISSGPLVGSTQYF	TGTGCCATCAGCTCTGGACCGCTGGTTGGAAGTACGCAGTATTTT
TRBJ1-1	once	TRBV4-3	-	CASSQDFSTEAFF	TGCGCCAGCAGCCAAGATTTTTCCACTGAAGCTTTCTTT
TRBJ2-6	-	TRBV5-1	-	CASGGSSFSGANVLTF	TGCGCCAGCGGTGGCAGTTCCTTCTCTGGGGCCAACGTCCTGACTTTC
TRBJ2-3	once	TRBV4-3	TRBD2	CASSQEAPLAGGTDTQYF	TGCGCCAGCAGCCAAGAAGCCCCGCTAGCGGGGGGCACAGATACGCAGTATTTT
TRBJ1-1	-	TRBV5-1	-	CASSLGFRRDGMNTEAFF	TGCGCCAGCAGCTTGGGTTTCAGGAGGGACGGAATGAACACTGAAGCTTTCTTT
TRBJ2-3	-	TRBV27	-	CASRPPTHTGDTQYF	TGTGCCAGTCGACCTCCCACTCACACAGGGGATACGCAGTATTTT
TRBJ2-7	-	TRBV29-1	-	CSAQGAQGLAPTYEQYF	TGCAGCGCACAGGGGGCCCAGGGACTAGCGCCGACCTACGAGCAGTACTTC
TRBJ1-2	-	TRBV2	TRBD1	CASSLSTGDYGYTF	TGTGCCAGCAGCCTCTCGACAGGGGACTATGGCTACACCTTC
TRBJ1-1	-	TRBV5-5	TRBD1	CASSSEPGQDTEAFF	TGTGCCAGCAGCTCAGAACCGGGACAGGACACTGAAGCTTTCTTT
TRBJ1-2	-	TRBV30	-	CAWGASGKPRYTF	TGTGCCTGGGGAGCATCCGGGAAACCCCGCTACACCTTC
TRBJ2-1	-	TRBV18	-	CASSPRTDGEQFF	TGTGCCAGCTCACCTAGGACAGACGGTGAGCAGTTCTTC
TRBJ1-2	-	TRBV19	-	CASSMAGGNVVGYTF	TGTGCCAGTAGTATGGCGGGCGGGAACGTCGTTGGCTACACCTTC
TRBJ2-3	-	TRBV6-1	-	CASSGNFVGDTDTQYF	TGTGCCAGCAGTGGAAACTTTGTAGGGGACACAGATACGCAGTATTTT
TRBJ2-7	once	TRBV28	-	CASEKHGLGEQYF	TGTGCCAGCGAGAAACACGGGCTCGGGGAGCAGTACTTC
TRBJ2-2	-	TRBV10-3	TRBD2	CAISPGSGRNTGELFF	TGTGCCATCAGCCCAGGGAGCGGGAGGAACACCGGGGAGCTGTTTTTT
TRBJ1-1	-	TRBV18	-	CASSLDANTEAFF	TGTGCCAGCTCCCTGGACGCGAACACTGAAGCTTTCTTT
TRBJ1-2	many	TRBV7-9	TRBD1	CASSVGQASYTF	TGTGCCAGCAGCGTCGGACAGGCTAGCTACACCTTC
TRBJ2-4	-	TRBV7-9	-	CASSPENIQYF	TGTGCCAGCAGCCCCGAAAACATTCAGTACTTC
TRBJ1-5	-	TRBV29-1	TRBD1	CSVSGGLNQPQHF	TGCAGCGTTTCAGGGGGTCTCAATCAGCCCCAGCATTTT
TRBJ2-7	-	TRBV9	-	CASSVDTVGGQYF	TGTGCCAGCAGCGTAGACACAGTCGGCGGGCAGTACTTC
TRBJ2-1	few	TRBV18	TRBD2	CASSISASGDNEQFF	TGTGCCAGCTCAATCTCAGCTAGCGGAGACAATGAGCAGTTCTTC
TRBJ1-1	-	TRBV19	-	CASSPLGGAVREAFF	TGTGCCAGTAGTCCGCTCGGGGGGGCGGTTCGGGAAGCTTTCTTT
TRBJ1-2	-	TRBV28	-	CASTLRVNYGYTF	TGTGCCAGCACCTTGCGAGTTAACTATGGCTACACCTTC
TRBJ2-7	once	TRBV5-1	-	CASRGGGRHEQYF	TGCGCCAGCCGTGGTGGGGGGCGACACGAGCAGTACTTC
TRBJ2-1	-	TRBV5-1	TRBD2	CASSPGTSGRIEQFF	TGCGCCAGCAGCCCCGGGACTAGCGGGAGGATAGAGCAGTTCTTC
TRBJ2-5	-	TRBV6-5	TRBD1	CASSNGQGKETQYF	TGTGCCAGCAGTAACGGACAGGGGAAAGAGACCCAGTACTTC
TRBJ1-2	-	TRBV6-4	-	CASSVKGGGSYGYTF	TGTGCCAGCAGTGTAAAGGGAGGGGGAAGCTATGGCTACACCTTC
TRBJ1-2	-	TRBV4-3	TRBD1	CASSQDGTGLENRWGYTF	TGCGCCAGCAGCCAGGACGGGACAGGGTTAGAAAACCGCTGGGGCTACACCTTC
TRBJ2-7	-	TRBV7-9	-	CASSSRGTDDEQYF	TGTGCCAGCAGCTCCCGAGGGACTGATGATGAGCAGTACTTC
TRBJ2-7	once	TRBV4-2	-	CASSQALTRGAYEQYF	TGTGCCAGCAGCCAAGCCTTGACTAGGGGGGCCTACGAGCAGTACTTC
TRBJ2-3	once	TRBV14	TRBD1	CASSIRQGSTDTQYF	TGTGCCAGCAGCATCCGACAGGGAAGCACAGATACGCAGTATTTT
TRBJ2-3	-	TRBV7-2	-	CASRGGAGLTRADTQYF	TGTGCCAGCAGAGGGGGAGCGGGACTCACCCGGGCAGATACGCAGTATTTT
TRBJ2-7	-	TRBV5-1	-	CASSLVAGVGYEQYF	TGCGCCAGCAGCTTGGTAGCAGGGGTTGGTTACGAGCAGTACTTC
TRBJ2-3	-	TRBV5-1	TRBD2	CASSLGLAGTSTDTQYF	TGCGCCAGCAGCCTGGGACTAGCGGGGACTAGCACAGATACGCAGTATTTT
TRBJ2-7	-	TRBV6-5	-	CASTIRDYEQYF	TGTGCCAGCACCATCAGGGACTACGAGCAGTACTTC
TRBJ2-3	-	TRBV28	TRBD1	CASSLAGGIMTDTQYF	TGTGCCAGCAGTTTGGCAGGGGGCATCATGACAGATACGCAGTATTTT
TRBJ1-1	-	TRBV7-3	TRBD1	CASSTGTGESEAFF	TGTGCCAGCAGCACCGGGACAGGGGAAAGCGAAGCTTTCTTT